The 18 T cell receptor beta chains below were found in one sample sequenced in a study of T cell responses to AZD1222 COVID-19 vaccine. Measured with immunoSEQ multiplex PCR; TCRdb has only the in-frame clones, and not every one. This table holds some 120,000 clones, less than 90% found once. Source: peripheral blood, taken on day 0 of AZD1222 vaccination. The receptors were sampled from an adult in good health.

This chain joins TRBV20-1 and TRBJ1-4, with D unresolved. The CDR3 is 11 residues long. Germline assignment: CDR1 DFQATT and CDR2 SNEGSKA (reference sequence). The V end lost 6 bases, the J end lost 13 bases, and 15 bases lay between the germline ends. CDR3 sequence (DNA): TGCAGTGCCAGAAACCCCATAGGACTGTTTTTT. It codes for CSARNPIGLFF.

This rearrangement joins TRBV5-1 to TRBJ2-5, with 16 bases that match TRBD2. CDR1 and CDR2 from the germline V gene are SGHRS and YFSETQ. The J segment lost 5 bases and the V segment lost 7 bases, leaving 8 bases of the junction unmatched. The CDR3 is 16 amino acids. CDR3 coding DNA: TGCGCCAGCTCCGGGACTAGCGGGAGGGCCGGGGAGACCCAGTACTTC. Its translation is CASSGTSGRAGETQYF. The whole variable domain, remainder taken from reference TRBV5-1 and TRBJ2-5, is KAGVTQTPRYLIKTRGQQVTLSCSPISGHRSVSWYQQTPGQGLQFLFEYFSETQRNKGNFPGRFSGRQFSNSRSEMNVSTLELGDSALYLCASSGTSGRAGETQYFGPGTRLLVL.

The chain employs TRBV4-1 and TRBJ2-1; D gene ambiguous. CDR1 is MGHRA, CDR2 YSYEKL, per germline. CDR3 size: 14 residues. The V gene lost 0 bases and the J gene lost 6 bases, with 9 bases spanning the gap. CDR3 nucleotide sequence: TGCGCCAGCAGCCAAGAAAGGACGAGCAATGAGCAGTTCTTC. Amino acids: CASSQERTSNEQFF.

V usage is TRBV23-1 and J usage is TRBJ1-4; 10 bases are shared with TRBD1. TRBV23-1 is filed as an ORF, its function uncertain. Trimming took 0 bases from V and 10 from J; bases not matched to a gene: 5. The CDR3 consists of 15 residues. CDR3 nucleotides: TGCGCCAGCAGTCAATCCGGACAGGGGGAAGTAAAACTGTTTTTT. This encodes CASSQSGQGEVKLFF.

The V gene is TRBV19, the J gene TRBJ1-5; TRBD1 matches at 12 bases. The length of the CDR3 is 18 residues. The germline CDR1 and CDR2 sequences are LNHDA and SQIVND (reference sequence). The J segment lost 7 bases and the V segment lost 4 bases, leaving 14 bases of the junction unmatched. CDR3 amino acids: CASSSTGTGGAGGQPQHF. CDR3 sequence (DNA): TGTGCCAGTAGTAGCACCGGGACAGGGGGCGCGGGGGGGCAGCCCCAGCATTTT.

The sample holds one count of this clone. The chain has TRBV7-3 and TRBJ1-6; tentative D call: TRBD1 (6 bases). In germline, CDR1 is SGHTA, CDR2 FQGTGA. This CDR3 is 16 amino acids long. V lost 4 bases, J lost 5 bases, and 15 bases lay in between. The CDR3 here is CASSSIGGPNNSPLHF. CDR3 nucleotide sequence: TGTGCCAGCAGCTCCATCGGGGGCCCCAATAATTCACCCCTCCACTTT.

The chain carries TRBV18 and TRBJ2-7, with 12 positions matching TRBD2. The V segment lost 6 bases and the J segment 2 bases; nucleotides outside the gene matches: 5. The CDR3 is 15 residues long. CDR1 and CDR2 from the germline V gene are KGHSH and LQKENI. The CDR3 bases are TGTGCCAGCTCCTCGACTAGCGGGGGCCCCTACGAGCAGTACTTC. Translation: CASSSTSGGPYEQYF.

The J gene is TRBJ1-2, the V gene TRBV18; 9 nucleotides align to TRBD1. Germline V gene lookup returns CDR1 KGHSH and CDR2 LQKENI. The CDR3 is made up of 16 amino acids. The V gene end was trimmed by 4 bases and the J gene end by 4 bases; junction bases not matched to a gene: 10. The CDR3 spells CASSRNPGQGSYGYTF. CDR3 sequence (DNA): TGTGCCAGCTCACGAAACCCGGGACAGGGTAGCTATGGCTACACCTTC.

This chain uses TRBV6-4 with TRBJ2-1; either TRBD1 or TRBD2 may fit D (6 bases each). The CDR3 sequence is 14 residues long. In germline, CDR1 is MRHNA, CDR2 SNTAGT. V lost 2 bases and J lost 9, with 14 bases in between. The CDR3 DNA reads TGTGCCAGCAGTGACCGGGGGCGCCTAAGTGAGCAGTTCTTC. Translating gives CASSDRGRLSEQFF.

The chain is built from TRBV29-1 and TRBJ2-7, with D possibly matching TRBD2 (5 bases). The CDR3 runs to 12 residues. V lost 4 bases and J 5 bases, leaving 12 bases between the germline ends. The germline CDR1 and CDR2 sequences are SQVTM and ANQGSEA. The CDR3 sequence is CSVGSGSHEQYF. The CDR3, as DNA: TGCAGCGTTGGTTCTGGGAGTCACGAGCAGTACTTC.

This chain uses TRBV6-1 with TRBJ1-5; 7 positions agree with TRBD1. J lost 10 bases, V lost 3 bases, and 6 bases had no gene match. The length of the CDR3 is 13 residues. Germline V gene data show CDR1 as MNHNS and CDR2 as SASEGT. CDR3 amino acids: CASSDRGIFPQHF. As DNA, the CDR3 is TGTGCCAGCAGTGACAGGGGGATTTTCCCCCAGCATTTT.

The chain recombines TRBV12-3 or TRBV12-4 with TRBJ2-6; the D is unclear. The V gene lost 6 bases and the J gene lost 0 bases, with 3 bases spanning the gap. The CDR3 runs to 13 residues. As DNA, the CDR3 is TGTGCCAGCAGCCACTCTGGGGCCAACGTCCTGACTTTC. Amino acid sequence: CASSHSGANVLTF.

V is TRBV3-1 (or the pseudogene TRBV3-2) and J is TRBJ2-2; 9 bases map to TRBD1. This CDR3 has 16 amino acids. The V gene's germline CDR1 is LGHDT and CDR2 YNNKEL (reference sequence). Trimming cost V 5 bases and J 5 bases; bases outside gene matches: 9. The CDR3 sequence: CASSLNRGRGTGELFF. The CDR3, as DNA: TGTGCCAGCAGCTTAAACAGGGGGCGAGGAACCGGGGAGCTGTTTTTT.

The chain uses TRBV9 and TRBJ2-3; D not resolved. CDR3 length equals 15 residues. V lost 0 bases, J lost 0 bases, and 8 bases lay in between. The germline CDR1 and CDR2 sequences are SGDLS and YYNGEE. In DNA, the CDR3 is TGTGCCAGCAGCGTAGGTCCCTCGAGCACAGATACGCAGTATTTT. Its protein is CASSVGPSSTDTQYF. Combining the CDR3 with reference TRBV9 and TRBJ2-3 gives the whole variable domain DSGVTQTPKHLITATGQRVTLRCSPRSGDLSVYWYQQSLDQGLQFLIQYYNGEERAKGNILERFSAQQFPDLHSELNLSSLELGDSALYFCASSVGPSSTDTQYFGPGTRLTVL.

The chain is built from TRBV21-1 and TRBJ1-6; TRBD1 is the table's D call, not checked against the DNA. TRBV21-1 is recorded as a pseudogene. This CDR3 contains 17 residues. CDR3 sequence reads: CASSKGGSDRSNSPLHF. Here the CDR3 DNA reads TGTGCCAGCAGCAAAGGGGGATCGGACAGGAGTAATTCACCCCTCCACTTT.

This clone was observed once. The genes are TRBV11-2 and TRBJ2-2, with a tentative D call TRBD2 (6 bases). This CDR3 comprises 14 residues. With 5 bases removed from V and 6 bases from J, the gap between germline ends came to 13 bases. The germline V gene encodes CDR1 SGHAT and CDR2 FQNNGV. This CDR3 is CASSRRGGSGELFF. CDR3 nucleotides: TGTGCCAGCAGCCGGCGGGGCGGGTCCGGGGAGCTGTTTTTT.

J is TRBJ1-1 and V is TRBV29-1; 8 nucleotides align to TRBD1. CDR3 length: 14 amino acids. Per the germline V gene, CDR1 is SQVTM and CDR2 is ANQGSEA. J gave up 2 bases and V 3 bases, and 5 bases lay outside the gene matches. The CDR3 DNA reads TGCAGCGTTGAGAGGTCAGGGGGCAACACTGAAGCTTTCTTT. Protein: CSVERSGGNTEAFF.

This clone was seen a single time. The chain joins TRBV7-7 to TRBJ2-5; D unresolved. The V end lost 4 bases, the J end lost 2 bases, and 11 bases lay between the germline ends. The CDR3 spans 14 residues. Germline V gene data show CDR1 as SSHAT and CDR2 as FNYEAQ (reference sequence). CDR3 amino acids: CASSSSSFQETQYF. The CDR3 DNA is TGTGCCAGCAGCTCGTCATCCTTTCAAGAGACCCAGTACTTC.